This T cell receptor (beta chain) was documented in a study of blood T cell repertoires in COVID-19. Profiled with immunoSEQ multiplex PCR; TCRdb holds only in-frame clones, not every one. The sample shows around 250,000 clones, 85% of them seen only once. V was pared by 2 bases and J by 0 bases, with 5 bases between. From germline, CDR1 is KGHSH and CDR2 LQKENI. The CDR3 is 14 amino acids. The chain joins TRBV18 to TRBJ1-5; no definite D call. Sequenced input: PBMCs or T cells enriched from blood (not recorded which). This clonotype was sampled from a woman aged 50 to 60 with acute COVID-19. The CDR3 spells CASSPVNSNQPQHF. CDR3 nucleotides: TGTGCCAGCTCACCAGTAAATAGCAATCAGCCCCAGCATTTT.